This T cell receptor beta chain was profiled in a study of Graves' ophthalmopathy and Graves' hyperthyroidism. Study-wide findings and caveats: Most clonotypes expanded in thyroid above 0.001 frequency were present in blood too.

This clonotype showed up many times. Its matching antigen is unknown. Ophthalmopathic donors had moderate-to-severe activity, CAS ≥3 and NOSPECS ≥4, with disease that had lasted under 3 months. The study amplified TCR beta CDR3 regions using RNA transcripts. The first-round RT-PCR employed HTBI primers together with the Qiagen OneStep RT-PCR kit. A multiplex PCR was then performed as the second round. TCRdb fed the multiplex PCR reads into MiXCR, producing one record per CDR3 protein. This sample carries 200,000 to 250,000 distinct CDR3 sequences, approximately 28% of them seen once, and the ten largest clones take 9.1%. The clonotype originates from a man aged 45-65 years with Graves' ophthalmopathy. Material for sequencing was peripheral blood.

In nucleotides, the CDR3 is TGCAGTGCTCGATCATCCGGGCCTCAAGGCACTGAAGCTTTCTTT. As protein: CSARSSGPQGTEAFF. The V gene is TRBV20-1, the J gene TRBJ1-1; D is uncertain. Germline V gene lookup returns CDR1 DFQATT and CDR2 SNEGSKA (reference sequence). V lost 5 bases, J lost 4 bases, and 20 bases lay in between. The CDR3 is 15 amino acids.